The clone carrying this TCR beta chain showed up just once. Its antigen is currently unknown. This sample is drawn from a study of vaccination effects on CD4 cells after COVID-19. Viral peptide pool expansion of antigen-specific CD4+ T cells preceded sequencing in the ViraFEST assay. CD4+ T cells were isolated after about nine days of culture. Every participant took two doses of the BNT162b2 or mRNA-1273 vaccine. Nucleocapsid antibody tests were negative, and the vaccine recipients had no prior SARS-CoV-2 infection. Assay used: immunoSEQ multiplex PCR; TCRdb lists only in-frame clones, some missing. There are some 30,000 clones in the sample; roughly 80% occur only once, and over 4.5% lies in the top ten. Study results and limitations: After vaccination, at late timepoints, clones induced by infection and by vaccine contracted markedly.

The CDR3 spans 13 residues. The ends were cut back, 10 bases at V and 0 bases at J, with 10 bases in the middle. CDR1 is MNHEY, CDR2 SVGAGI, per germline. This receptor was obtained from a human donor who received a COVID-19 vaccine. Some clones in this sample may be carry-over from other donors' samples. Sequencing used CD4+ T cells from PBMCs cultured with SARS-CoV-2 spike peptides, obtained after COVID-19 vaccination. V and J are TRBV6-5 and TRBJ2-1; D call uncertain. The CDR3 DNA follows: TGTGCCACCCGCGGCAGCTCCTACAATGAGCAGTTCTTC. Its protein is CATRGSSYNEQFF.